The 9 T cell receptor beta chains presented below share a single source sample, sequenced in a study of CD8+ T cells in alopecia areata. Treatment here: oral pan-JAK inhibitor, 5-10 mg twice daily. Reverse transcribed after extraction, RNA yielded cDNA as the sequencing template. TCRdb's copy holds only in-frame clones and misses some; the assay was immunoSEQ multiplex PCR. The table includes 150,000 to 200,000 clones, less than 80% detected once. Sequenced material: CD4+ T cells sorted from blood, taken at week 24, from a patient treated with tofacitinib. The receptor source for this set is a human donor with alopecia areata.

A few counts support this clone. This CDR3 is CASSLTCRGSGELFF. The CDR3 bases are TGCGCCAGCAGTCTCACGTGCAGGGGTAGCGGGGAGCTGTTTTTT. The chain has TRBV23-1 and TRBJ2-2; TRBD1 might be the D (6 bases). TRBV23-1 is designated an ORF whose function remains uncertain. The CDR3 covers 15 residues. The V end lost 4 bases, the J end lost 7 bases, and 16 bases lay between the germline ends.

This clone was detected once. The chain joins TRBV29-1 to TRBJ2-2; TRBD1 might be the D (5 bases). This CDR3 is 13 amino acids long. Looked up from germline, CDR1 is SQVTM and CDR2 is ANQGSEA. V was shortened by 5 bases and J by 5 bases, with 12 bases between the two germline ends. The CDR3 DNA reads TGCAGCGTTCGTTGGGGCCTAACCGGGGAGCTGTTTTTT. Translation: CSVRWGLTGELFF.

The chain has TRBV6-5 and TRBJ1-2, with D possibly matching TRBD1 (5 bases). Trimming took off 0 bases at V and 4 bases at J, with 12 bases between the two ends. This CDR3 is 15 amino acids long. The V gene's germline CDR1 is MNHEY and CDR2 SVGAGI. The CDR3 here is CASSYSGTGFYGYTF. The CDR3 DNA follows: TGTGCCAGCAGTTACTCCGGGACGGGCTTCTATGGCTACACCTTC.

The V and J genes are TRBV5-1 and TRBJ2-2; D call uncertain. V was trimmed by 7 bases and J by 7 bases, leaving 14 bases between them. The CDR3 has 13 amino acids. Germline CDR1 reads SGHRS; CDR2 reads YFSETQ. The DNA for the CDR3 is TGCGCCAGCGTTGGGTCCGATAGCGGGGAGCTGTTTTTT. Translating it yields CASVGSDSGELFF.

This chain uses TRBV5-1 with TRBJ2-5; weak D call: TRBD1 (6 bases). Germline-derived CDR1 and CDR2 are SGHRS and YFSETQ. The CDR3 totals 14 residues. Trimming cost V 2 bases and J 1 base, with 9 bases left between them. The CDR3 sequence is CASSLATGQETQYF. DNA of the CDR3: TGCGCCAGCAGCTTAGCGACAGGCCAAGAGACCCAGTACTTC. The full variable domain, rest sourced from reference TRBV5-1 and TRBJ2-5, is KAGVTQTPRYLIKTRGQQVTLSCSPISGHRSVSWYQQTPGQGLQFLFEYFSETQRNKGNFPGRFSGRQFSNSRSEMNVSTLELGDSALYLCASSLATGQETQYFGPGTRLLVL.

This clone was seen once. Germline is not matched at one junction end, which may reflect a read error. The chain employs TRBV6-1 and TRBJ2-5, with 12 bases aligning to TRBD2. The germline CDR1 and CDR2 sequences are MNHNS and SASEGT. The CDR3 is 16 residues long. The CDR3 region has the DNA TGTGCCAGCAGTGCGGCTAGCGGGGGGGCCCCAGAGACCAAGTACTTC. This encodes CASSAASGGAPETKYF.

The genes are TRBV5-1 and TRBJ2-5; 7 nucleotides agree with TRBD1. J gave up 1 base and V 4 bases, and 4 bases lay outside the gene matches. The germline V gene has CDR1 SGHRS and CDR2 YFSETQ. There are 14 residues in the CDR3. CDR3 region: CASSRTGFQETQYF. Written as DNA, the CDR3 is TGCGCCAGCAGCCGGACAGGTTTCCAAGAGACCCAGTACTTC.

The rearrangement links TRBV30 to TRBJ2-5; D ambiguous. CDR3 size: 16 residues. V was clipped by 4 bases and J by 4 bases, with 22 bases between them. The germline V gene has CDR1 GTSNPN and CDR2 SVGIG (reference sequence). CDR3 nucleotides: TGTGCCTGGAATCGCAGGAAGGTTGGCAAGGGAGAGACCCAGTACTTC. This sequence encodes CAWNRRKVGKGETQYF.

The chain recombines TRBV7-9 with TRBJ1-2, with D uncertain. Germline CDR1 SEHNR, CDR2 FQNEAQ (reference sequence). This CDR3 is 13 amino acids long. V was cut by 5 bases and J by 7 bases, with 14 bases left in between. The CDR3 reads CASSPRSPGGYTF. The CDR3 region has the DNA TGTGCCAGCAGCCCCCGGTCTCCAGGTGGCTACACCTTC.